The 15 T cell receptor beta chains reported below all come from one sample, sequenced in a study of shared clonotypes between healthy human individuals. Profiled with immunoSEQ multiplex PCR; TCRdb holds only in-frame clones, not every one. The profile shows over a million clones, about four fifths of them singletons. Source material: memory CD4+ T cells from PBMCs. This sample's subset: CD45RA-negative fraction. The receptors stem from a man between 18 and 35 years old in good health. Some clones in this sample may be carry-over from other donors' samples.

This clone was seen only once. The chain uses TRBV27 and TRBJ1-5, with a weak D call TRBD1 (6 bases). The germline V gene has CDR1 MNHEY and CDR2 SMNVEV (reference sequence). The CDR3 is 18 amino acids. The V and J ends lost 8 bases and 9 bases respectively, with 32 bases between them. This chain's CDR3 is CASFLSRQAPNPQSPQHF. In DNA form, the CDR3 reads TGTGCCAGCTTCCTCAGTAGACAGGCCCCAAATCCCCAATCGCCCCAGCATTTT.

This clone has ten or more counts. This chain uses TRBV4-1 with TRBJ2-7, with D perhaps given as TRBD1 or TRBD2 (7 bases each). Germline V CDR1 and CDR2: MGHRA, YSYEKL. The V end lost 8 bases, the J end lost 3 bases, and 20 bases lay between the germline ends. The CDR3 covers 15 residues. The DNA of the CDR3 is TGCGCCAGCCAGCGGGACAGCCGAGGGAGCTACGAGCAGTACTTC. Translated, it gives CASQRDSRGSYEQYF.

The chain employs TRBV4-3 and TRBJ2-3, with 9 bases fitting TRBD1. This CDR3 has 16 amino acids. Losses at the gene ends were 2 bases for V and 3 bases for J; bases not matched to a gene: 6. Germline V lookup: CDR1 LGHNA, CDR2 YSLEER. CDR3: CASSQSHRGRTDTQYF. The CDR3 DNA is TGCGCCAGCAGCCAATCGCACAGGGGGCGAACAGATACGCAGTATTTT.

The chain combines TRBV5-1 with TRBJ1-5; TRBD1 might be the D (6 bases). Germline V CDR1 and CDR2: SGHRS, YFSETQ. V lost 0 bases and J 7 bases, leaving 11 bases between the germline ends. The CDR3 has 14 residues. The CDR3 DNA is TGCGCCAGCAGCTTGGAAACAGGGAACCAGCCCCAGCATTTT. Amino acid sequence: CASSLETGNQPQHF.

The chain has TRBV29-1 and TRBJ1-2; D perhaps matches TRBD1 (5 bases). Germline CDR1 reads SQVTM; CDR2 reads ANQGSEA. This CDR3 contains 14 residues. The V end lost 0 bases, the J end lost 5 bases, and 13 bases lay between the germline ends. The CDR3 is CSVEDRGERYGYTF. The CDR3 nucleotides read TGCAGCGTTGAAGATCGGGGGGAGCGGTATGGCTACACCTTC.

This chain joins TRBV6-5 and TRBJ2-3, with 9 bases fitting TRBD1. V lost 6 bases, J lost 5 bases, and 6 bases stayed unmatched. Germline values: CDR1 MNHEY, CDR2 SVGAGI. The CDR3 runs 14 residues. The CDR3: CASSRGQGGDTQYF. The CDR3 DNA reads as TGTGCCAGCAGCCGGGGACAGGGTGGAGATACGCAGTATTTT.

In this sample, this clone turned up many times. The chain carries TRBV7-9 and TRBJ2-5, with D uncertain. The germline CDR1 and CDR2 sequences are SEHNR and FQNEAQ (reference sequence). V was shortened by 6 bases and J by 4 bases, with 15 bases between the two germline ends. The CDR3 runs to 14 residues. The CDR3 coding sequence is TGTGCCAGCAGAACCCTAAATGCTATAGAGACCCAGTACTTC. Protein sequence: CASRTLNAIETQYF.

CDR3 in amino acids: CASSFSGLGDYNSPLHF. CDR3 DNA: TGTGCCAGCAGTTTTTCGGGTCTGGGGGACTATAATTCACCCCTCCACTTT. V gene TRBV28 combines with J gene TRBJ1-6, with D maybe TRBD1 (5 bases). The CDR3 consists of 17 residues. The germline V gene encodes CDR1 MDHEN and CDR2 SYDVKM. The V gene lost 3 bases and the J gene lost 3 bases, with 15 bases spanning the gap. Full variable domain (missing parts from reference TRBV28 and TRBJ1-6): DVKVTQSSRYLVKRTGEKVFLECVQDMDHENMFWYRQDPGLGLRLIYFSYDVKMKEKGDIPEGYSVSREKKERFSLILESASTNQTSMYLCASSFSGLGDYNSPLHFGNGTRLTVT.

This clone was found a few times. V usage is TRBV4-2 and J usage is TRBJ1-3; a possible D gene is TRBD1 (5 bases). V lost 4 bases, J lost 0 bases, and 19 bases lay in between. From germline, CDR1 is LGHNA and CDR2 YNFKEQ. The CDR3 totals 18 residues. This CDR3 reads CASSPRYGEGVSGNTIYF. The DNA of the CDR3 is TGTGCCAGCAGCCCGAGGTATGGGGAAGGGGTCTCTGGAAACACCATATATTTT.

This chain uses TRBV5-8 with TRBJ2-3; weak D call: TRBD2 (6 bases). This CDR3 contains 14 residues. V lost 4 bases, J lost 2 bases, and 11 bases lay in between. Looked up from germline, CDR1 is SGHTS and CDR2 is YDEGEE. The DNA for the CDR3 is TGTGCCAGCAGCGTCGGGGGATACACAGATACGCAGTATTTT. Translation gives CASSVGGYTDTQYF.

This clone was seen a handful of times. This rearrangement joins TRBV27 to TRBJ2-3, with D perhaps matching TRBD1 (6 bases). V was clipped by 3 bases and J by 1 base, with 14 bases between them. This CDR3 has 16 residues. CDR1 is MNHEY, CDR2 SMNVEV, per germline (reference sequence). The CDR3 sequence: CASSLRRQERTDTQYF. The CDR3 DNA follows: TGTGCCAGCAGTTTGAGACGACAGGAGCGCACAGATACGCAGTATTTT.

The rearrangement joins TRBV7-3 to TRBJ2-3; 7 bases map to TRBD2. The length of the CDR3 is 15 residues. Germline V gene lookup returns CDR1 SGHTA and CDR2 FQGTGA. J was trimmed by 2 bases and V by 5 bases; bases with no gene match: 7. In DNA, the CDR3 is TGTGCCAGCAGCGAGTTGGGGACTATCACAGATACGCAGTATTTT. Protein product: CASSELGTITDTQYF.

The DNA of the CDR3 is TGCGCCAGCAGCTTGGAACTAGCAGGAAACAATGAGCAGTTCTTC. It specifies CASSLELAGNNEQFF. The chain employs TRBV5-1 and TRBJ2-1; possibly TRBD2 for D (6 bases). Per germline, CDR1 SGHRS and CDR2 YFSETQ. Trimming stripped 0 bases from V and 5 bases from J, with 12 bases between. The CDR3 loop spans 15 amino acids.

This clone was counted once. The same CDR3 arises from other DNA sequences in this sample as well. The chain carries TRBV18 and TRBJ2-3; D uncertain. V was trimmed by 0 bases and J by 8 bases, leaving 6 bases between them. Germline-derived CDR1 and CDR2 are KGHSH and LQKENI. The CDR3 is 12 residues long. In DNA form, the CDR3 reads TGTGCCAGCTCACCACCGGGTGGTACGCAGTATTTT. It yields the protein CASSPPGGTQYF. The whole variable domain, remainder taken from reference TRBV18 and TRBJ2-3, is NAGVMQNPRHLVRRRGQEARLRCSPMKGHSHVYWYRQLPEEGLKFMVYLQKENIIDESGMPKERFSAEFPKEGPSILRIQQVVRGDSAAYFCASSPPGGTQYFGPGTRLTVL.

V and J are TRBV2 and TRBJ2-3; 11 bases line up with TRBD2. CDR1 SNHLY and CDR2 FYNNEI come from the germline V gene. The V and J ends lost 6 bases and 4 bases, in that order; junction bases with no gene match: 9. The CDR3 covers 16 residues. The CDR3 DNA follows: TGTGCCAGCAGCTCGACTAGCGGGAAAGGGGCAGATACGCAGTATTTT. Protein product: CASSSTSGKGADTQYF.